The 17 T cell receptor beta chains in this list originate from one sample, sequenced in a study of T cells expressing NK-cell markers. Each CDR3 protein gets one entry in TCRdb, which reprocessed the 5' RACE reads and gives no DNA. The sample table includes fewer than 400,000 distinct CDR3 sequences. Sequencing was done on a sample of blood T cells: a sorted CD56 or NKG2C T cell subset, CD4+ or CD8+ T cells, or bulk PBMC T cells (not recorded which). Every receptor here comes from a man aged 18-70 years in good health.

The CDR3 region is CASSRVRGRGGELFF. V usage is TRBV4-2 and J usage is TRBJ2-2; TCRdb designates TRBD1, a call that cannot be tested without DNA. This CDR3 has 15 amino acids. Looked up from germline, CDR1 is LGHNA and CDR2 is YNFKEQ.

The chain couples TRBV10-3 to TRBJ2-3; TCRdb selects TRBD2, and the lack of DNA leaves this call unchecked. Germline lookup yields CDR1 ENHRY and CDR2 SYGVKD. This CDR3 is 12 amino acids long. CDR3 in amino acids: CAAGGLQDTQYF.

The J gene is TRBJ2-5, the V gene TRBV6-5; the TRBD2 assignment by TCRdb is unverifiable without DNA. This CDR3 is built from 16 residues. The germline V gene has CDR1 MNHEY and CDR2 SVGAGI. The CDR3: CASSYSRVPAQETQYF.

The gene calls are TRBV7-3 and TRBJ2-7; lacking DNA, the TRBD2 call made by TCRdb goes unchecked. The CDR3 is made up of 14 amino acids. CDR1 is SGHTA and CDR2 is FQGTGA in the germline V gene. The CDR3 loop reads CASSLRGYSYEQYF.

V and J are TRBV6-1 and TRBJ1-4; TCRdb reports TRBD1, a call that lacks DNA to check it against. This CDR3 contains 14 residues. Germline V gives CDR1 MNHNS, CDR2 SASEGT. The CDR3 is CASSRTGFPEKLFF.

The CDR3 region is CASSLGGGPSSYNEQFF. The gene calls are TRBV4-1 and TRBJ2-1; lacking DNA, the TRBD1 call made by TCRdb goes unchecked. The germline V gene has CDR1 MGHRA and CDR2 YSYEKL. This CDR3 comprises 17 residues.

V gene TRBV7-9 combines with J gene TRBJ2-5. The V gene's germline CDR1 is SEHNR and CDR2 FQNEAQ (reference sequence). The CDR3 consists of 11 residues. The CDR3 sequence: CASSRRETQYF.

This chain connects TRBV12-3 or TRBV12-4 to TRBJ1-2. This CDR3 has 13 residues. The CDR3 protein is CASSPRLNYGYTF.

The chain employs TRBV6-5 and TRBJ2-1; the D gene TCRdb calls, TRBD2, cannot be checked with no DNA. CDR1 and CDR2 from the germline V gene are MNHEY and SVGAGI. This CDR3 has 18 amino acids. CDR3 amino acids: CASSYSASSFTFYNEQFF.

V gene TRBV4-2 combines with J gene TRBJ2-6; the D gene TCRdb calls, TRBD1, cannot be checked with no DNA. Germline V gene lookup returns CDR1 LGHNA and CDR2 YNFKEQ. The CDR3 is 16 amino acids. The CDR3 loop is CASSHGGSSGANVLTF.

The chain employs TRBV14 and TRBJ2-5; checking the TCRdb D call of TRBD1 is not possible without DNA. Germline CDR1 SGHDN, CDR2 FVKESK. The CDR3 length is 15 residues. The CDR3 loop is CASSATGSVQETQYF.

V gene TRBV4-2 combines with J gene TRBJ2-7; TCRdb's D call, TRBD1, is unchecked because there is no DNA. Germline assignment: CDR1 LGHNA and CDR2 YNFKEQ. The CDR3 extends over 16 amino acids. The CDR3 is CASSDRLGQGSYEQYF.

The rearrangement uses TRBV20-1 and TRBJ2-1; as DNA is missing, the TRBD1 call by TCRdb cannot be tested. This CDR3 spans 13 amino acids. In germline, CDR1 is DFQATT, CDR2 SNEGSKA (reference sequence). The CDR3 protein is CSAITGFYNEQFF.

The chain links TRBV3-1 to TRBJ1-6; no DNA is available, so the TRBD1 call from TCRdb remains unchecked. This CDR3 has 15 residues. Germline V gene data show CDR1 as LGHDT and CDR2 as YNNKEL (reference sequence). This CDR3 is CASSHGTGLNSPLHF. Variable domain in full (rest from reference TRBV3-1 and TRBJ1-6): DTAVSQTPKYLVTQMGNDKSIKCEQNLGHDTMYWYKQDSKKFLKIMFSYNNKELIINETVPNRFSPKSPDKAHLNLHINSLELGDSAVYFCASSHGTGLNSPLHFGNGTRLTVT.

The J gene is TRBJ2-3, the V gene TRBV12-3 or TRBV12-4; TCRdb reports TRBD2, a call that lacks DNA to check it against. The CDR3 spans 16 residues. The CDR3 spells CASRPWAGGDRDTQYF.

The chain joins TRBV18 to TRBJ2-1; TCRdb returns TRBD2, unconfirmable since there is no DNA. This CDR3 has 17 residues. The V gene's germline CDR1 is KGHSH and CDR2 LQKENI. The CDR3 is CASSPEYGTSSYNEQFF.

V and J are TRBV11-2 and TRBJ2-5; checking the TCRdb D call of TRBD1 is not possible without DNA. The CDR3 runs to 16 residues. The germline CDR1 and CDR2 sequences are SGHAT and FQNNGV. The CDR3 region is CASSSHKDRVTETQYF.